These 17 T cell receptor beta chains were sequenced from one sample in a study of PD-1 blockade in classical Hodgkin lymphoma. Following autologous stem cell transplantation, relapse occurred in every patient, and exposure to brentuximab vedotin varied. Repertoires were generated with immunoSEQ multiplex PCR, while TCRdb's copy carries only in-frame clones and drops some. The table includes more than 140,000 clones, 78% detected once. Source: peripheral blood mononuclear cells (PBMCs), taken before the second cycle of nivolumab. The source of these receptors is a human donor with classical Hodgkin lymphoma.

CDR3: CASSPRAEAFF. DNA for the CDR3: TGTGCCAGCAGCCCAAGGGCTGAAGCTTTCTTT. V is TRBV7-9 and J is TRBJ1-1; D is unresolved. V was clipped by 5 bases and J by 6 bases, with 7 bases between them. CDR3 length: 11 amino acids. Per the germline V gene, CDR1 is SEHNR and CDR2 is FQNEAQ (reference sequence).

The rearrangement links TRBV5-4 to TRBJ1-4; D call uncertain. Germline-derived CDR1 and CDR2 are SGHNT and YYREEE (reference sequence). V was pared by 4 bases and J by 5 bases, with 12 bases between. This CDR3 has 14 amino acids. The DNA of the CDR3 is TGTGCCAGCAGCCCGACATTTACCAATGAAAAACTGTTTTTT. Protein product: CASSPTFTNEKLFF.

The rearrangement links TRBV25-1 to TRBJ2-3, with 8 bases fitting TRBD1. V was clipped by 4 bases and J by 2 bases; unmatched bases: 5. Germline loops: CDR1 MGHDK, CDR2 SYGVNS. CDR3 size: 15 residues. CDR3 residues: CASSGQGAVTDTQYF. CDR3 nucleotides: TGTGCCAGCAGTGGTCAGGGGGCAGTCACAGATACGCAGTATTTT.

This sequence joins TRBV6-5 and TRBJ2-1; D remains unclear. Trimming took 0 bases from V and 6 from J, leaving 9 bases between them. The V gene's germline CDR1 is MNHEY and CDR2 SVGAGI. The length of the CDR3 is 14 residues. CDR3 DNA: TGTGCCAGCAGTTACTCTGGTGGGATCAATGAGCAGTTCTTC. This gives the protein CASSYSGGINEQFF.

This clone was found a few times. The chain employs TRBV7-6 and TRBJ2-2; D is tentatively TRBD1 or TRBD2 (5 bases each). Deletions cut 6 bases from V and 0 bases from J, with 8 bases between. This CDR3 contains 14 residues. Per the germline V gene, CDR1 is SGHVS and CDR2 is FNYEAQ. CDR3 DNA: TGTGCCAGCAGAGGGACCCCGAACACCGGGGAGCTGTTTTTT. This gives the protein CASRGTPNTGELFF.

This clone came up once. V is TRBV19 and J is TRBJ2-2, with D unresolved. Trimming left V 9 bases short and J 3 bases short, with 5 bases between. The CDR3 runs 11 residues. Germline-derived CDR1 and CDR2 are LNHDA and SQIVND (reference sequence). The CDR3, as DNA: TGTGCCAGCCGTTACACCGGGGAGCTGTTTTTT. Translation gives CASRYTGELFF.

This clone was observed a single time. The rearrangement uses TRBV30 and TRBJ1-1; D is possibly TRBD1 (6 bases). CDR1 GTSNPN and CDR2 SVGIG come from the germline V gene (reference sequence). The length of the CDR3 is 14 residues. With 2 bases removed from V and 1 base from J, the gap between germline ends came to 11 bases. The DNA for the CDR3 is TGTGCCTGGAGTTGGGGGGCCTGGAACACTGAAGCTTTCTTT. Its translation: CAWSWGAWNTEAFF.

A remark on this clone: The sample carries other DNA sequences with the same CDR3. The chain carries TRBV5-6 and TRBJ1-1, with 9 nucleotides matching TRBD1. This CDR3 comprises 14 residues. V dropped 3 bases and J dropped 5; count of bases not matched to a gene: 5. Germline V gene lookup returns CDR1 SGHDT and CDR2 YYEEEE. The CDR3 spells CASSSRQGGTEAFF. As DNA, the CDR3 is TGTGCCAGCAGCTCTCGACAGGGGGGAACTGAAGCTTTCTTT.

The rearrangement uses TRBV28 and TRBJ2-4; the match to TRBD2 covers 9 bases. CDR1 and CDR2 (germline): MDHEN, SYDVKM. With 4 bases clipped from V and 0 bases from J, the junction kept 7 bases outside the gene matches. This CDR3 region has 17 residues. In DNA form, the CDR3 reads TGTGCCAGCAGTTCGCAGAGACTAGCGGTAGCCAAAAACATTCAGTACTTC. This gives the protein CASSSQRLAVAKNIQYF.

V and J are TRBV6-5 and TRBJ2-1; D gene ambiguous. This CDR3 has 12 residues. The V end was cut by 7 bases, the J end by 7 bases, with 11 bases between. The germline gives CDR1 MNHEY, CDR2 SVGAGI. The CDR3 DNA sequence: TGTGCCAGCAAGGGTCTTTGGAATGAGCAGTTCTTC. Protein product: CASKGLWNEQFF.

This chain uses TRBV5-5 with TRBJ1-2, with D maybe TRBD1 (6 bases). From germline, CDR1 is SGHKS and CDR2 YYEKEE (reference sequence). Trimming removed 0 bases from V and 7 bases from J, with 16 bases in between. This CDR3 is 15 amino acids long. CDR3 sequence: CASSLVVQGIRGYTF. The CDR3 nucleotides read TGTGCCAGCAGCTTGGTGGTACAGGGAATCCGTGGCTACACCTTC.

V is TRBV12-5 and J is TRBJ1-5; 8 bases agree with TRBD1. The CDR3 totals 14 residues. Trimming cost V 1 base and J 4 bases; bases outside gene matches: 0. Per the germline V gene, CDR1 is LGHNT and CDR2 is FRNRAP. CDR3 amino acids: CASGLGQGNQPQHF. Written as DNA, the CDR3 is TGTGCTAGTGGTTTGGGACAGGGGAATCAGCCCCAGCATTTT.

This rearrangement joins TRBV10-1 to TRBJ1-2; tentatively, D is TRBD1 (5 bases). V was pared by 6 bases and J by 4 bases, with 15 bases between. CDR3 length: 14 amino acids. The germline V gene encodes CDR1 WNHNN and CDR2 SYGVQD (reference sequence). DNA of the CDR3: TGCGCCAGCAGCGACGGGGGGACGATCTATGGCTACACCTTC. Protein sequence: CASSDGGTIYGYTF.

V is TRBV18 and J is TRBJ2-7, with 13 bases matching TRBD2. This CDR3 spans 16 amino acids. Germline V lookup: CDR1 KGHSH, CDR2 LQKENI. After removal of 0 bases from V and 2 bases from J, the junction contained 1 base not matched to a gene. The CDR3 region has the DNA TGTGCCAGCTCACCACCGGGACTAGCGGGAACCTACGAGCAGTACTTC. Translated: CASSPPGLAGTYEQYF.

V and J are TRBV19 and TRBJ2-5; D gene uncertain. V lost 2 bases and J lost 7, with 14 bases in between. The CDR3 consists of 14 residues. The V gene's germline CDR1 is LNHDA and CDR2 SQIVND (reference sequence). Here the CDR3 DNA reads TGTGCCAGTAGTATAACACACGGTGAACGGACCCAGTACTTC. Its translation: CASSITHGERTQYF. Based on the CDR3 plus reference TRBV19 and TRBJ2-5, the full variable domain is DGGITQSPKYLFRKEGQNVTLSCEQNLNHDAMYWYRQDPGQGLRLIYYSQIVNDFQKGDIAEGYSVSREKKESFPLTVTSAQKNPTAFYLCASSITHGERTQYFGPGTRLLVL.

The V gene is TRBV28, the J gene TRBJ2-7; 8 bases are shared with TRBD1. V shed 5 bases and J 4 bases; nucleotides not matched to a gene: 16. The CDR3 has 17 amino acids. The V gene's germline CDR1 is MDHEN and CDR2 SYDVKM. CDR3 protein: CASSTPPGTGTSYEQYF. The CDR3 DNA reads as TGTGCCAGCAGTACCCCCCCGGGGACAGGTACTTCGTACGAGCAGTACTTC.

The chain links TRBV7-2 to TRBJ2-2; the match to TRBD2 covers 8 bases. The CDR3 sequence is 15 residues long. CDR1 and CDR2 (germline): SGHTA, FQGNSA. Unmatched junction bases numbered 3, after V lost 4 bases and J lost 2 bases. In nucleotides, the CDR3 is TGTGCCAGCAGCTATAGCGGGATTAACACCGGGGAGCTGTTTTTT. It encodes CASSYSGINTGELFF.